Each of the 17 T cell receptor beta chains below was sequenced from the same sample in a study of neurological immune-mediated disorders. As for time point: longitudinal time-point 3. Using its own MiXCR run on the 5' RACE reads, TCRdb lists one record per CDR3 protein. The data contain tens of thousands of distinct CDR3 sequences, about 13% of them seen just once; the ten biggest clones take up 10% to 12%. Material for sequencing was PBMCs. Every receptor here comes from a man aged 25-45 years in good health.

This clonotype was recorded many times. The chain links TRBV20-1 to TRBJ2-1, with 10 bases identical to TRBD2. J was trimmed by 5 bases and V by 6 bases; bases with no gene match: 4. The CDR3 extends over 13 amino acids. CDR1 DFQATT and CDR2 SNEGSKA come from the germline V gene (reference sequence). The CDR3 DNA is TGCAGTGCCCGGACTAGCGGAGACAATGAGCAGTTCTTC. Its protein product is CSARTSGDNEQFF.

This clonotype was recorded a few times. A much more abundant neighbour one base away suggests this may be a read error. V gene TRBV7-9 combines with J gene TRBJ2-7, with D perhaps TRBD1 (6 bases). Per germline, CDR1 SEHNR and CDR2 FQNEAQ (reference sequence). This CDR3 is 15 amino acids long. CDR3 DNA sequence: TGTTCCAGCAGCCTTCCGAGGGGGAGCTCCTACGAGCAGTACTTC. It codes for CSSSLPRGSSYEQYF.

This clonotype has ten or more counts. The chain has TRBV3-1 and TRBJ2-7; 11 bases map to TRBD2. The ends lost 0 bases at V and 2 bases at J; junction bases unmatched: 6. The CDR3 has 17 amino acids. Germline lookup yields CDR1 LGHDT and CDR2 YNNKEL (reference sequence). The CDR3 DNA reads TGTGCCAGCAGCCAAGATTGGACTAGCGGGCGTCCCTACGAGCAGTACTTC. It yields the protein CASSQDWTSGRPYEQYF.

The CDR3 nucleotides read TGTGCCAGCAGTTTTCAGGGATTGGGCTCCTACGAGCAGTACTTC. Its protein is CASSFQGLGSYEQYF. The chain has TRBV12-3 or TRBV12-4 and TRBJ2-7; maybe TRBD1 (5 bases). Between the trimmed V and J ends, which lost 3 bases and 0 bases, there was a span of 12 bases. This CDR3 has 15 residues.

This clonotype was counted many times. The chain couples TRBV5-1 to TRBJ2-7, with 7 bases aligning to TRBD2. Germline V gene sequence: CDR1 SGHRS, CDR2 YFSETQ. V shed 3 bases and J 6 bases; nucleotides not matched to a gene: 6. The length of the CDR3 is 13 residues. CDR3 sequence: CASSSSGAGEQYF. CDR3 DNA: TGCGCCAGCAGCTCCAGCGGGGCCGGCGAGCAGTACTTC. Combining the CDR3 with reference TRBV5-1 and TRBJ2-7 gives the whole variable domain KAGVTQTPRYLIKTRGQQVTLSCSPISGHRSVSWYQQTPGQGLQFLFEYFSETQRNKGNFPGRFSGRQFSNSRSEMNVSTLELGDSALYLCASSSSGAGEQYFGPGTRLTVT.

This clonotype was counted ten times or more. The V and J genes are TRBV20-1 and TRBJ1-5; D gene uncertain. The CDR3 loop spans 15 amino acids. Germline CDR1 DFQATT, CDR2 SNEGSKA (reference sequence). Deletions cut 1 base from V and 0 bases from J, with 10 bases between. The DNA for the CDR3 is TGCAGTGCTAGAGTACAGCAAACTAGCAATCAGCCCCAGCATTTT. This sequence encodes CSARVQQTSNQPQHF.

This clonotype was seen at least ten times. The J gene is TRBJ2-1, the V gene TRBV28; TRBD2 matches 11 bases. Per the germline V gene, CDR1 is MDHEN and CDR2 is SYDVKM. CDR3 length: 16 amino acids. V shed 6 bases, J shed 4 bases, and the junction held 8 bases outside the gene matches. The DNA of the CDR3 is TGTGCCAGCAGCCTCGGGACTAGCGGTTTTTACAATGAGCAGTTCTTC. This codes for CASSLGTSGFYNEQFF.

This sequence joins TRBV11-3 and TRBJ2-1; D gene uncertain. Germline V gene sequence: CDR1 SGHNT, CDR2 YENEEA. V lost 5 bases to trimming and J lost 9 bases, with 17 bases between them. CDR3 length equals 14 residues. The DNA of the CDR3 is TGTGCCAGCAGCGTCTCCGTCATGGGAAGTGAGCAGTTCTTC. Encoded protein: CASSVSVMGSEQFF.

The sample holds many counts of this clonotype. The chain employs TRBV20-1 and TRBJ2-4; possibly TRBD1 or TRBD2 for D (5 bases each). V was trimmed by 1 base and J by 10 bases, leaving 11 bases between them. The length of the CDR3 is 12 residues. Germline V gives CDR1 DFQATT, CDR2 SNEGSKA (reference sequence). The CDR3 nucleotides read TGCAGTGCTAGAGGGGACGGTCCTATTCAGTACTTC. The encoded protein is CSARGDGPIQYF.

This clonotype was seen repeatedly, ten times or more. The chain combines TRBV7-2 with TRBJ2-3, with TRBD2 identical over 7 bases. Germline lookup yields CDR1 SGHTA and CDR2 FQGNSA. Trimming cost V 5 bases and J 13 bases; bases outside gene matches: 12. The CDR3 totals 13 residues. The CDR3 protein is CASSPPPGGIKYF. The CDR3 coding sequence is TGTGCCAGCAGCCCACCCCCGGGGGGAATCAAGTATTTT.

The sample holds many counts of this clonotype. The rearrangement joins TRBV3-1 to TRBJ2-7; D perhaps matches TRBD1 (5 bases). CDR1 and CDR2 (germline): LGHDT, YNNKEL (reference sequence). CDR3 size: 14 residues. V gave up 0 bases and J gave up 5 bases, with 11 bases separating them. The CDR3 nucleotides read TGTGCCAGCAGCCAAGATTGGGCAGGGAACGAGCAGTACTTC. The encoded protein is CASSQDWAGNEQYF.

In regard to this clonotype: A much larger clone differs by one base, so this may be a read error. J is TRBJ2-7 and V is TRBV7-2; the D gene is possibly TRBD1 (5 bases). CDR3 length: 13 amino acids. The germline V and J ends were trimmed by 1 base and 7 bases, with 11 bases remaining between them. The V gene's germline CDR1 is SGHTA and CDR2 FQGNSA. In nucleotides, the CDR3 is TGTGCCAGCAGCTTAGAGTTGGGGCGAGAGCAGTACTTC. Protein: CASSLELGREQYF.

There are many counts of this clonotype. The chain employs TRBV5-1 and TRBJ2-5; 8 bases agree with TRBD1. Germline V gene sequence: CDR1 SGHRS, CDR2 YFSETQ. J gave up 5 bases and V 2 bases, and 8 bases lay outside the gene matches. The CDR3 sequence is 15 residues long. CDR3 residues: CASSFGRGPGETQYF. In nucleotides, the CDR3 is TGCGCCAGCAGCTTTGGCAGGGGGCCGGGGGAGACCCAGTACTTC.

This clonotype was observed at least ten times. In nucleotides, the CDR3 is TGTGCCAGCAGTCAGGGACAGGGGGTCCTCCACGAGCAGTACTTC. Translated, it gives CASSQGQGVLHEQYF. The chain joins TRBV6-6 to TRBJ2-7; 11 bases line up with TRBD1. There are 15 residues in the CDR3. Trimming took 5 bases from V and 5 from J; bases not matched to a gene: 8. Germline V CDR1 and CDR2: MNHNY, SVGAGI (reference sequence).

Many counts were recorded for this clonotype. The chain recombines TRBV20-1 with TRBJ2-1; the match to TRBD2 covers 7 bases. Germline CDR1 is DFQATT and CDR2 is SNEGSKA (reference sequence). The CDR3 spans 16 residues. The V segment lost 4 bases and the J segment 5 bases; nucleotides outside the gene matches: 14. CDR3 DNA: TGCAGTGCTAAGCACGTCGTGCGGGAGTGGAACAATGAGCAGTTCTTC. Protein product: CSAKHVVREWNNEQFF.

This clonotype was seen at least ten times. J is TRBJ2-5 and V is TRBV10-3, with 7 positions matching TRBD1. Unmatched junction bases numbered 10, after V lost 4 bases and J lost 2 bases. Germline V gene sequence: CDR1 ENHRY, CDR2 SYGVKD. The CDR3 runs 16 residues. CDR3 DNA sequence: TGTGCCATCAGTGCCCACTGGACAGGCCAACAAGAGACCCAGTACTTC. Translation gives CAISAHWTGQQETQYF.

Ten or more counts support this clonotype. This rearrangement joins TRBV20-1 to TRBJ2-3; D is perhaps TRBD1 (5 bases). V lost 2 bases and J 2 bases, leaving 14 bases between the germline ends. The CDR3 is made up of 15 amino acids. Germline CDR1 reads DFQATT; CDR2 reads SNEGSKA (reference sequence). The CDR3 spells CSARSDTNPTDTQYF. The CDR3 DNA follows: TGCAGTGCTAGATCGGACACAAACCCCACAGATACGCAGTATTTT.